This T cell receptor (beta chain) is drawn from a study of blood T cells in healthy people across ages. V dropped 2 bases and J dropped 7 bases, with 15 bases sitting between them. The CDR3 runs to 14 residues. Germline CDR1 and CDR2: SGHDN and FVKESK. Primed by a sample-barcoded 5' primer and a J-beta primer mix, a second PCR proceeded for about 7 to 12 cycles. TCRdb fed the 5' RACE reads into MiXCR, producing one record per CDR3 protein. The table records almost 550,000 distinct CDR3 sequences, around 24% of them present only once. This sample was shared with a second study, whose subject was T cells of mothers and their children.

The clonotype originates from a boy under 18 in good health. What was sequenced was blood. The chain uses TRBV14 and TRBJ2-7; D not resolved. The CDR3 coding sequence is TGTGCCAGCAGCCAACAAGGGCCGATAGGGGAGCAGTACTTC. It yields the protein CASSQQGPIGEQYF.